This T cell receptor beta chain was recorded in a study of vaccination and CD4 T cells after COVID-19. Study-level background: Testing by nasal swab PCR showed convalescent patients to be SARS-CoV-2 positive; about nine were mild and one was severe.

The CDR3 length is 14 residues. Germline V gene lookup returns CDR1 KGHSH and CDR2 LQKENI. The V and J ends lost 3 bases and 10 bases respectively, with 16 bases between them. As to treatment: roughly 11-day PBMC culture with coronavirus spike peptide pools or control peptides (ViraFEST assay). Sequencing of cultured CD4+ T cell DNA used the Oncomine TCR Beta short-read assay. TCRdb processed the PCR reads anew with MiXCR; each CDR3 protein has one entry. The sample yields about 21,000 distinct CDR3 sequences, 35% to 40% seen once. In this sample, this clonotype turned up once. Its specificity is not known.

Sequenced here: CD4+ T cells from blood, cultured in vitro, sampled before SARS-CoV-2 vaccination. The chain has TRBV18 and TRBJ1-5, with a tentative D call TRBD1 (5 bases). This sequence was found in a human donor who had recovered from COVID-19. The DNA of the CDR3 is TGTGCCAGCTCACCCAGGAAGGGAACAGGCCCCCAGCATTTT. Translated, it gives CASSPRKGTGPQHF.